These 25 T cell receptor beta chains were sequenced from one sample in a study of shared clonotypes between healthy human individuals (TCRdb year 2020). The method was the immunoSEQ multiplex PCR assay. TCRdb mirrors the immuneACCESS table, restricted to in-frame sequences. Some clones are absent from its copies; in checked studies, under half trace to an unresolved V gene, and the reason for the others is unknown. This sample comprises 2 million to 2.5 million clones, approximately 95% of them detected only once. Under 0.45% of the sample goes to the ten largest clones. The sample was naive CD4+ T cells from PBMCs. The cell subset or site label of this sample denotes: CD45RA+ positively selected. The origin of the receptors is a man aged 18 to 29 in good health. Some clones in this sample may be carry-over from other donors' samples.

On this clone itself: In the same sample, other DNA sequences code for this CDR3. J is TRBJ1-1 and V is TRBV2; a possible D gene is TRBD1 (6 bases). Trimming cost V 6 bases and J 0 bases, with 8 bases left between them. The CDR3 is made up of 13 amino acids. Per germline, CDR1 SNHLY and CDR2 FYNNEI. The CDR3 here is CASSRDMNTEAFF. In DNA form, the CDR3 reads TGTGCCAGCAGCAGGGACATGAACACTGAAGCTTTCTTT.

In DNA, the CDR3 is TGTGCCAGCAGTTTTCCTAGCGGGAATCGGTACGAGCAGTACTTC. Translating it yields CASSFPSGNRYEQYF. The chain has TRBV28 and TRBJ2-7; 9 positions match TRBD2. From germline, CDR1 is MDHEN and CDR2 SYDVKM. This CDR3 is 15 amino acids long. The trim removed 3 bases at V and 4 bases at J, leaving 7 bases unmatched. Full variable domain (remainder filled in from reference TRBV28 and TRBJ2-7): DVKVTQSSRYLVKRTGEKVFLECVQDMDHENMFWYRQDPGLGLRLIYFSYDVKMKEKGDIPEGYSVSREKKERFSLILESASTNQTSMYLCASSFPSGNRYEQYFGPGTRLTVT.

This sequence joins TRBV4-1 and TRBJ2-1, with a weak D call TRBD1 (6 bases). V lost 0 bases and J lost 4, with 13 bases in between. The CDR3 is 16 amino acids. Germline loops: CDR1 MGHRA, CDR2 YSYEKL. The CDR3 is CASSQDPTGGYNEQFF. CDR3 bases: TGCGCCAGCAGCCAAGACCCGACAGGAGGTTACAATGAGCAGTTCTTC.

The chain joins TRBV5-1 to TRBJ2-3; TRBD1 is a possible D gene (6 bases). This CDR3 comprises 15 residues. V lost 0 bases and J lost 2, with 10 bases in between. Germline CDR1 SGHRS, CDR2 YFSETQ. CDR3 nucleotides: TGCGCCAGCAGCTTGGGGGACACCTTCACAGATACGCAGTATTTT. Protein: CASSLGDTFTDTQYF.

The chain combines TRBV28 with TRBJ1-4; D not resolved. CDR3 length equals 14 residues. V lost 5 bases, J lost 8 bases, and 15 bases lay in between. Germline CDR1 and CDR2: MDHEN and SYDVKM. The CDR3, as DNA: TGTGCCAGCAGTCCACACCGAACTGGAGAAAAACTGTTTTTT. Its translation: CASSPHRTGEKLFF.

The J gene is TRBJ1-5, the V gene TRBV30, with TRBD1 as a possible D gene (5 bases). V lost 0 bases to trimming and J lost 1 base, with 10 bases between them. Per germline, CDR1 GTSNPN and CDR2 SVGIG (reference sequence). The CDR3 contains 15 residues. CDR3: CAWSVAGPSNQPQHF. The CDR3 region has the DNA TGTGCCTGGAGTGTAGCGGGGCCAAGCAATCAGCCCCAGCATTTT.

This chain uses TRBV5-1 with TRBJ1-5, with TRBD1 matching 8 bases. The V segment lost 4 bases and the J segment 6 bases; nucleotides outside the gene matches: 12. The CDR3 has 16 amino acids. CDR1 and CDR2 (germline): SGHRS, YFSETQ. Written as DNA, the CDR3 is TGCGCCAGCAGCACTAAACCAGGGGGCTTGGGTCAGCCCCAGCATTTT. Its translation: CASSTKPGGLGQPQHF.

DNA for the CDR3: TGTGCCAGCAGCCCACAGGGAAACTATGGCTACACCTTC. Its translation is CASSPQGNYGYTF. The chain combines TRBV13 with TRBJ1-2; D might be TRBD1 (6 bases). V was pared by 5 bases and J by 2 bases, with 9 bases between. This CDR3 is 13 amino acids long. Germline values: CDR1 PRHDT, CDR2 FYEKMQ (reference sequence).

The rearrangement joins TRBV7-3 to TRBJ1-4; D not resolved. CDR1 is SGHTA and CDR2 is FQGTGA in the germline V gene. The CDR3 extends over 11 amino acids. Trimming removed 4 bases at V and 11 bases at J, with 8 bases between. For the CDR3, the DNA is TGTGCCAGCAGCTCCGCGGCCAAACTGTTTTTT. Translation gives CASSSAAKLFF.

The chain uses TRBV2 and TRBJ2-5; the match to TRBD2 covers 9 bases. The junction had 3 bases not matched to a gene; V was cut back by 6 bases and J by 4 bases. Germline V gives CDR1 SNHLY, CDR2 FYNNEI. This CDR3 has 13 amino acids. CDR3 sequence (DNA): TGTGCCAGCAGGGCGGGAGGGCCAGAGACCCAGTACTTC. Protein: CASRAGGPETQYF.

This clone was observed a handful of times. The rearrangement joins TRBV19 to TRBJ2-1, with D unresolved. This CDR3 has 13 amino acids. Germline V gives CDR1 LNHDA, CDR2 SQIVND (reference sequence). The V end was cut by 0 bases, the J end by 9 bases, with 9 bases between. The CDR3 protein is CASSIESESEQFF. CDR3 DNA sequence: TGTGCCAGTAGTATAGAGTCGGAGTCTGAGCAGTTCTTC.

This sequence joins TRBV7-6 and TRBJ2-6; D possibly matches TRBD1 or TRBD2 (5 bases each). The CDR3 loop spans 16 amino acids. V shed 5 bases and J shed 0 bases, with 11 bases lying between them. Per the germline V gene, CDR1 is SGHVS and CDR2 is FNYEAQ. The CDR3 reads CASSRGRSSGANVLTF. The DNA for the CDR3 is TGTGCCAGCAGCCGGGGACGGAGCTCTGGGGCCAACGTCCTGACTTTC.

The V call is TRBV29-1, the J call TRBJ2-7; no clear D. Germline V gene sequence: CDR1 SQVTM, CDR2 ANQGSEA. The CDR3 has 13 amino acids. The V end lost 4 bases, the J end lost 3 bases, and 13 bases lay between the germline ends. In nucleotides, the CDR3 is TGCAGCGTTGCCGGGTCGGTGGGCTACGAGCAGTACTTC. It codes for CSVAGSVGYEQYF.

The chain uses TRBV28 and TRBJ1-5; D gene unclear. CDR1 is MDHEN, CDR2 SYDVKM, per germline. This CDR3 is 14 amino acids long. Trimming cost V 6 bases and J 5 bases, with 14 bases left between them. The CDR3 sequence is CASRRTDPYQPQHF. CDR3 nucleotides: TGTGCCAGCAGACGGACGGACCCGTATCAGCCCCAGCATTTT.

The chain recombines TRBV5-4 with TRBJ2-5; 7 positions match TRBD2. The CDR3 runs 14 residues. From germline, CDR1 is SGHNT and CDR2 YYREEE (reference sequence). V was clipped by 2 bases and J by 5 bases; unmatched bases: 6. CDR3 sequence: CASSFAGAWETQYF. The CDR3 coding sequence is TGTGCCAGCAGCTTTGCGGGAGCCTGGGAGACCCAGTACTTC.

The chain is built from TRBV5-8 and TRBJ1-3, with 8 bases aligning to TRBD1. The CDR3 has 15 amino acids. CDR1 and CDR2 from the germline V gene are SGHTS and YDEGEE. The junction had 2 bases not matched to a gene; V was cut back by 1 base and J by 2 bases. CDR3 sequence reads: CASSLTQGAGNTIYF. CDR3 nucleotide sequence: TGTGCCAGCAGCTTGACACAGGGGGCTGGAAACACCATATATTTT. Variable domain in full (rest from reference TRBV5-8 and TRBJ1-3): EAGVTQSPTHLIKTRGQQATLRCSPISGHTSVYWYQQALGLGLQFLLWYDEGEERNRGNFPPRFSGRQFPNYSSELNVNALELEDSALYLCASSLTQGAGNTIYFGEGSWLTVV.

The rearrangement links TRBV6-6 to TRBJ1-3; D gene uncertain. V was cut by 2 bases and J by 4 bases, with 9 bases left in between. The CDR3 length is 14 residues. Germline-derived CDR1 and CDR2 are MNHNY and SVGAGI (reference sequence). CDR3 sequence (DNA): TGTGCCAGCAGTTACCGTGGGTTAGGAAACACCATATATTTT. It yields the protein CASSYRGLGNTIYF.

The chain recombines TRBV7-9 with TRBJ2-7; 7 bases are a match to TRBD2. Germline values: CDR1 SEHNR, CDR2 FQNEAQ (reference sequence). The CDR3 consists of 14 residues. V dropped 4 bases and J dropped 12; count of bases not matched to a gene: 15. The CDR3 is CASSSEGGANGGYF. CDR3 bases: TGTGCCAGCAGCTCCGAGGGAGGGGCCAACGGTGGGTACTTC.

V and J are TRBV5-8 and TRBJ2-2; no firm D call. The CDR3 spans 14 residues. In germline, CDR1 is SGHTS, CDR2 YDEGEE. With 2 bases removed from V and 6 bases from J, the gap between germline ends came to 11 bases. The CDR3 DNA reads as TGTGCCAGCAGCTTCCAGGTTCACCCCGGGGAGCTGTTTTTT. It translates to CASSFQVHPGELFF.

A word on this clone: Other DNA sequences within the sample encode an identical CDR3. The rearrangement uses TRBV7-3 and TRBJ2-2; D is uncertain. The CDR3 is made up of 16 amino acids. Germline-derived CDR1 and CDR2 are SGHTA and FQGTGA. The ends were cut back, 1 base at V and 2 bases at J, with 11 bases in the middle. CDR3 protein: CASSLRGGSNTGELFF. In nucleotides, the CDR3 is TGTGCCAGCAGCTTAAGGGGTGGCAGTAACACCGGGGAGCTGTTTTTT.

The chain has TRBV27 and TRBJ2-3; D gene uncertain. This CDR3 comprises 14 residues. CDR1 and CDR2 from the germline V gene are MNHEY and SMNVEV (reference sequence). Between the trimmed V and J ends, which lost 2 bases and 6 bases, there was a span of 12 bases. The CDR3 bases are TGTGCCAGCAGTTTAACCGAGGAGTCGGATACGCAGTATTTT. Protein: CASSLTEESDTQYF.

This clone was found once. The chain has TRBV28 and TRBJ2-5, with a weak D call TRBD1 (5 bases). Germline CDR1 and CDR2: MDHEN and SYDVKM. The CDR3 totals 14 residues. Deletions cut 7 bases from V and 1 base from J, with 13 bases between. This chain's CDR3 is CASNLGLLQETQYF. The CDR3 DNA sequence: TGTGCCAGCAACCTGGGGCTACTCCAAGAGACCCAGTACTTC.

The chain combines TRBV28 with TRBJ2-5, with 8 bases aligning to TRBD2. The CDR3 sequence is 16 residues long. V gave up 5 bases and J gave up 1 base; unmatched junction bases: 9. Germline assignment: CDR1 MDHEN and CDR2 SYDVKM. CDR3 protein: CASSPRSRGGQETQYF. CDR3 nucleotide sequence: TGTGCCAGCAGTCCCCGTTCTCGGGGGGGCCAAGAGACCCAGTACTTC.

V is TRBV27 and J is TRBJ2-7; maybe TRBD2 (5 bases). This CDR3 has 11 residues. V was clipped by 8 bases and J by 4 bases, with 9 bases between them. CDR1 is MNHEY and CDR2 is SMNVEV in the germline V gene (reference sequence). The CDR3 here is CASRRGYEQYF. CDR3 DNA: TGTGCCAGCCGGCGCGGGTACGAGCAGTACTTC.

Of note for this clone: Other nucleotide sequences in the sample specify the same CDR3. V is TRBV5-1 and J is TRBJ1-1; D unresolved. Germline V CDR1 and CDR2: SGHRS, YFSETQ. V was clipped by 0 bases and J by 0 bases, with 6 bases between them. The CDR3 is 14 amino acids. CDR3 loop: CASSLDGLNTEAFF. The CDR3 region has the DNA TGCGCCAGCAGCTTGGATGGCCTGAACACTGAAGCTTTCTTT.